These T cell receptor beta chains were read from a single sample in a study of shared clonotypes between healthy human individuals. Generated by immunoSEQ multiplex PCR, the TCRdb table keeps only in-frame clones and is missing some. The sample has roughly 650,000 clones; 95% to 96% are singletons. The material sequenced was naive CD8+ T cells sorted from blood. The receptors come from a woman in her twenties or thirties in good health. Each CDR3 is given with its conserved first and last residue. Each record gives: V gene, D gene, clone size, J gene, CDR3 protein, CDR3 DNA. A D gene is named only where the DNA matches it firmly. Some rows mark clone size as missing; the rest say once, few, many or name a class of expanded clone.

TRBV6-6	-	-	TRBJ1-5	CASTPGWGGDQPQHF	TGTGCCAGCACCCCCGGATGGGGCGGGGATCAGCCCCAGCATTTT
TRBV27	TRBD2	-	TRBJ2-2	CASSLPVAGGNTGELFF	TGTGCCAGCAGTTTGCCAGTAGCGGGAGGGAACACCGGGGAGCTGTTTTTT
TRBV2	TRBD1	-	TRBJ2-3	CASSEETGNPDTQYF	TGTGCCAGCAGTGAAGAGACAGGGAACCCAGATACGCAGTATTTT
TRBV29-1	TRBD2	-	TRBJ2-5	CSVLGRWGPTAGDQYF	TGCAGCGTTTTGGGAAGATGGGGCCCTACCGCGGGGGACCAGTACTTC
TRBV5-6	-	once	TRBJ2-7	CASSGGLNYEQYF	TGTGCCAGCAGCGGGGGACTCAACTACGAGCAGTACTTC
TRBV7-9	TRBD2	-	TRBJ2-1	CASSSPLTSINEQFF	TGTGCCAGCAGCTCACCCCTGACTAGCATCAATGAGCAGTTCTTC
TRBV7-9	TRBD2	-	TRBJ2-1	CASTPSGRSSYNEQFF	TGTGCCAGCACCCCTAGCGGGAGGAGCTCCTACAATGAGCAGTTCTTC
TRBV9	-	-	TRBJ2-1	CASSVGFAEGGLGNEQFF	TGTGCCAGCAGCGTAGGATTTGCGGAGGGAGGTCTTGGGAATGAGCAGTTCTTC
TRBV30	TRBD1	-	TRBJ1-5	CAWSAPETGTGFDQPQHF	TGTGCCTGGAGTGCACCGGAAACCGGGACAGGGTTCGATCAGCCCCAGCATTTT
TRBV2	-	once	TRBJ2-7	CASSGFSGTDSYEQYF	TGTGCCAGCAGTGGATTCTCCGGGACGGACTCCTACGAGCAGTACTTC
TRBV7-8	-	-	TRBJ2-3	CASSYRGTDTQYF	TGTGCCAGCAGCTACCGGGGCACAGATACGCAGTATTTT
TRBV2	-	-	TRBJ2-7	CASSEIPVGSLTYEQYF	TGTGCCAGCAGTGAAATACCTGTCGGGAGTCTTACCTACGAGCAGTACTTC
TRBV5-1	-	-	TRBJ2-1	CASTGDEQFF	TGCGCCAGCACAGGGGATGAGCAGTTCTTC
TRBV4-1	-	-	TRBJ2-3	CASSQAGRIDTQYF	TGCGCCAGCAGCCAAGCGGGTAGGATAGATACGCAGTATTTT
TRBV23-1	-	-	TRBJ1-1	CASSQSGSMNTEAFF	TGCGCCAGCAGTCAATCGGGCAGCATGAACACTGAAGCTTTCTTT
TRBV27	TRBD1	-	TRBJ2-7	CASSWGQGAYEQYF	TGTGCCAGCAGCTGGGGGCAGGGGGCTTACGAGCAGTACTTC
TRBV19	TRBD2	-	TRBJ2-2	CASSRASGSVTGELFF	TGTGCCAGTAGTAGGGCTAGCGGGAGCGTCACCGGGGAGCTGTTTTTT
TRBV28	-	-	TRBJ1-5	CASSDRPGGNQPQHF	TGTGCCAGCAGTGACAGGCCCGGGGGCAATCAGCCCCAGCATTTT
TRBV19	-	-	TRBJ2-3	CASSIVVRGADTQYF	TGTGCCAGTAGTATAGTAGTAAGGGGGGCCGATACGCAGTATTTT
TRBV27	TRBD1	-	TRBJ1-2	CASSSDRGLYGYTF	TGTGCCAGCAGTTCTGACAGGGGGCTCTATGGCTACACCTTC
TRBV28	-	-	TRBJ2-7	CASSLTLLSYEQYF	TGTGCCAGCAGTTTAACGTTACTCTCCTACGAGCAGTACTTC
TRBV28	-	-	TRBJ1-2	CASSLGPQDLINYGYTF	TGTGCCAGCAGTTTAGGGCCACAGGACCTAATTAACTATGGCTACACCTTC
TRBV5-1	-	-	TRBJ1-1	CASSPALGLNTEAFF	TGCGCCAGCAGCCCGGCTTTAGGTCTTAACACTGAAGCTTTCTTT